This is a list of T cell receptor beta chains from one sample in a study of blood T cell repertoires in COVID-19. Repertoires were generated with immunoSEQ multiplex PCR, while TCRdb's copy carries only in-frame clones and drops some. The table lists over 90,000 clones, 84% of them singletons. The specimen was peripheral blood. All receptors come from a man aged 35-49 years with active or convalescent COVID-19. Each CDR3 is given with its conserved first and last residue. The order of the fields is D gene, CDR3 length, J gene, clone size, V gene, CDR3 protein, CDR3 DNA. D genes are given only for firm matches. Only part of the rows carry a size: once, few, many, or a class if the clone is expanded.

>NA|14|TRBJ2-7|NA|TRBV11-2
CASSFPGQYYEQYF
TGTGCCAGCAGCTTTCCAGGACAGTATTACGAGCAGTACTTC
>NA|14|TRBJ1-2|few|TRBV11-2
CASSLISQGNGYTF
TGTGCCAGCAGCTTAATATCACAGGGCAATGGCTACACCTTC
>NA|16|TRBJ2-5|NA|TRBV4-1
CASSQDQGIGAETQYF
TGCGCCAGCAGCCAAGATCAGGGGATAGGAGCTGAGACCCAGTACTTC
>NA|13|TRBJ1-1|NA|TRBV3-1/TRBV3-2
CASSRDSYTEAFF
TGTGCCAGCAGCCGAGACAGTTACACTGAAGCTTTCTTT
>NA|19|TRBJ1-5|NA|TRBV27
CASSAPRRGEHYSNQPQHF
TGTGCCAGCAGCGCGCCCCGCCGGGGGGAGCACTATAGCAATCAGCCCCAGCATTTT
>TRBD2|15|TRBJ2-7|many|TRBV9
CASSVAASGGYEQYF
TGTGCCAGCAGCGTAGCGGCTAGCGGGGGATACGAGCAGTACTTC
>NA|15|TRBJ1-4|NA|TRBV10-3
CAIRASSLTNEKLFF
TGTGCCATCAGGGCCTCCTCTTTAACTAATGAAAAACTGTTTTTT
>NA|13|TRBJ2-1|NA|TRBV9
CASSVFSSNEQFF
TGTGCCAGCAGCGTATTCTCGAGCAATGAGCAGTTCTTC
>NA|15|TRBJ2-2|NA|TRBV19
CASKIVTGNTGELFF
TGTGCCAGTAAAATCGTGACAGGGAACACCGGGGAGCTGTTTTTT
>TRBD2|17|TRBJ2-4|NA|TRBV6-6
CASSRYSGGADKNIQYF
TGTGCCAGCAGTAGATATAGCGGGGGGGCTGACAAAAACATTCAGTACTTC
>TRBD2|17|TRBJ2-1|NA|TRBV5-1
CASSLDPGLDPYNEQFF
TGCGCCAGCAGCTTGGACCCGGGACTAGACCCCTACAATGAGCAGTTCTTC
>TRBD1|17|TRBJ1-6|NA|TRBV7-9
CASSLELTGAYNSPLHF
TGTGCCAGCAGCTTAGAACTAACAGGGGCCTATAATTCACCCCTCCACTTT
>NA|14|TRBJ1-2|NA|TRBV5-1
CASSPDPGVIGYTF
TGCGCCAGCAGCCCGGATCCAGGGGTAATTGGCTACACCTTC
>NA|11|TRBJ2-1|NA|TRBV6-5
CASRAGNEQFF
TGTGCCAGCAGAGCCGGGAACGAGCAGTTCTTC
>NA|12|TRBJ2-7|NA|TRBV11-2
CASSLQGWEQYF
TGTGCCAGCAGCTTACAGGGGTGGGAGCAGTACTTC
>NA|14|TRBJ2-3|NA|TRBV27
CASSGWTTADTQYF
TGTGCCAGCAGCGGTTGGACAACCGCAGATACGCAGTATTTT
>TRBD1|14|TRBJ1-2|NA|TRBV6-5
CASSAGGAGGGYTF
TGTGCCAGCTCTGCAGGGGGCGCCGGTGGCGGCTACACCTTC
>TRBD1|13|TRBJ2-7|NA|TRBV6-5
CASSRHRGYEQYF
TGTGCCAGCAGTAGGCACAGGGGCTACGAGCAGTACTTC
>NA|14|TRBJ1-2|NA|TRBV3-1/TRBV3-2
CASTQGAIYGSYTF
TGTGCCAGCACCCAAGGGGCGATCTATGGAAGCTACACCTTC
>TRBD1|17|TRBJ2-4|NA|TRBV16
CASSHGRDSPAKNIQYF
TGTGCCAGCAGCCACGGACGGGACAGTCCTGCCAAAAACATTCAGTACTTC
>NA|13|TRBJ2-1|NA|TRBV5-6
CASSLMEGGRQFF
TGTGCCAGCAGCTTGATGGAGGGTGGACGTCAGTTCTTC
>NA|15|TRBJ1-1|NA|TRBV6-5
CASSYSRAGNTEAFF
TGTGCCAGCAGTTACTCGAGGGCCGGGAACACTGAAGCTTTCTTT
>NA|18|TRBJ2-7|NA|TRBV6-2/TRBV6-3
CASSYPTKASGRSYEQYF
TGTGCCAGCAGTTACCCGACCAAGGCCTCGGGTCGGTCCTACGAGCAGTACTTC
>TRBD1|15|TRBJ2-7|NA|TRBV5-1
CASSSSQGPRFEQYF
TGCGCCAGCAGCTCGTCACAGGGGCCTCGTTTCGAGCAGTACTTC